These 23 T cell receptor beta chains share one sample of origin, sequenced in a study of T cells in Graves' hyperthyroidism and ophthalmopathy. TCR beta CDR3 region amplification was performed from RNA transcripts. The HTBI set primed first-round TCR CDR3 RT-PCR. A single record per CDR3 protein comes from TCRdb applying MiXCR to the multiplex PCR reads. The data hold more than 300,000 distinct CDR3 sequences, with roughly 13% observed a single time. Material: blood. The receptors come from a woman aged 25-40 years with Graves' hyperthyroidism.

The chain uses TRBV5-4 and TRBJ2-7; D unresolved. V was cut by 4 bases and J by 7 bases, with 15 bases left in between. The CDR3 is made up of 13 amino acids. Germline V gene data show CDR1 as SGHNT and CDR2 as YYREEE (reference sequence). The CDR3 region is CASSKRDPAEQYF. The CDR3 nucleotides are TGTGCCAGCAGCAAAAGAGACCCGGCAGAGCAGTACTTC.

The chain has TRBV4-3 and TRBJ2-5; unclear D gene. This CDR3 is built from 13 residues. Germline assignment: CDR1 LGHNA and CDR2 YSLEER. Trimming stripped 2 bases from V and 7 bases from J, with 11 bases between. The CDR3: CASSQCGSGTQYF. The CDR3 DNA follows: TGCGCCAGCAGCCAATGTGGCTCGGGGACCCAGTACTTC.

This clonotype was detected ten times or more. The chain uses TRBV20-1 and TRBJ2-5, with D perhaps TRBD2 (6 bases). The germline V and J ends were trimmed by 0 bases and 6 bases, with 14 bases remaining between them. The CDR3 runs 14 residues. Germline lookup yields CDR1 DFQATT and CDR2 SNEGSKA (reference sequence). The CDR3 DNA follows: TGCAGTGCTAGAGATCTGGTGGGGGGAAAGACCCAGTACTTC. It translates to CSARDLVGGKTQYF.

This clonotype occurred many times. The DNA for the CDR3 is TGTGCCAGCTCACCAGCAGGTGATCGGGACATTCAGTACTTC. This codes for CASSPAGDRDIQYF. This sequence joins TRBV18 and TRBJ2-4; D is undetermined. Germline V gene lookup returns CDR1 KGHSH and CDR2 LQKENI. Trimming cost V 2 bases and J 8 bases, with 13 bases left between them. The CDR3 has 14 residues.

Remarks on this clonotype: A much larger clone differs by one base, so this may be a read error. J is TRBJ2-7 and V is TRBV11-2, with D unclear. The CDR3 is 14 residues long. Germline V CDR1 and CDR2: SGHAT, FQNNGV. The CDR3 DNA reads as TGTACCAGCAGCGCCTTAAAAGGGCCCTACGAGCAGTACTTC. It encodes CTSSALKGPYEQYF.

This clonotype was counted a few times. The rearrangement uses TRBV19 and TRBJ2-1, with 12 bases matching TRBD2. The CDR3 has 19 amino acids. V shed 4 bases and J 6 bases; nucleotides not matched to a gene: 16. Germline-derived CDR1 and CDR2 are LNHDA and SQIVND (reference sequence). The CDR3: CASSRGRTSGKQSGNEQFF. As DNA, the CDR3 is TGTGCCAGTAGTAGAGGGAGGACTAGCGGGAAACAATCGGGCAATGAGCAGTTCTTC.

The sample holds many counts of this clonotype. The J gene is TRBJ2-7, the V gene TRBV20-1; TRBD1 or TRBD2 may be the D gene (5 bases each). CDR3 length equals 14 residues. The V and J ends lost 6 bases and 3 bases respectively, with 18 bases between them. Germline V gene sequence: CDR1 DFQATT, CDR2 SNEGSKA (reference sequence). For the CDR3, the DNA is TGCAGTGCGAAGACGGGGCCGACTGGCTACGAGCAGTACTTC. This sequence encodes CSAKTGPTGYEQYF.

A remark on this clonotype: A read error may explain this, as a much larger clone is one base away. The chain couples TRBV28 to TRBJ2-1; 7 bases are shared with TRBD2. Germline V gives CDR1 MDHEN, CDR2 SYDVKM. The CDR3 sequence is 14 residues long. As DNA, the CDR3 is TGTGCCAGCACCCGGGGGGAAGCCTACAGTGAGCAGTTCTTC. Translation gives CASTRGEAYSEQFF.

Ten or more counts support this clonotype. This sequence joins TRBV20-1 and TRBJ2-7, with 14 bases aligning to TRBD2. Germline CDR1 is DFQATT and CDR2 is SNEGSKA (reference sequence). V dropped 4 bases and J dropped 3; count of bases not matched to a gene: 11. The CDR3 loop spans 17 amino acids. CDR3 protein: CSANHPGLAGDIYEQYF. Written as DNA, the CDR3 is TGCAGTGCTAATCATCCGGGACTAGCGGGAGACATCTACGAGCAGTACTTC.

At least ten counts were recorded for this clonotype. V gene TRBV11-2 combines with J gene TRBJ1-2, with no clear D. Germline assignment: CDR1 SGHAT and CDR2 FQNNGV. This CDR3 has 16 residues. The V and J ends lost 5 bases and 4 bases respectively, with 20 bases between them. The CDR3 protein is CASSPLHGRITYGYTF. CDR3 nucleotides: TGTGCCAGCAGCCCTCTACACGGACGGATCACCTATGGCTACACCTTC.

This clonotype was found many times. V is TRBV6-5 and J is TRBJ2-7; D not certain. The CDR3 totals 13 residues. Trimming took 0 bases from V and 5 from J, leaving 8 bases between them. The germline CDR1 and CDR2 sequences are MNHEY and SVGAGI. The CDR3 coding sequence is TGTGCCAGCAGTTACTCGATTTTCCACGAGCAGTACTTC. The encoded protein is CASSYSIFHEQYF.

This clonotype has at least ten counts. The chain employs TRBV28 and TRBJ1-3; TRBD1 might be the D (5 bases). CDR1 is MDHEN and CDR2 is SYDVKM in the germline V gene. Trimming shortened V by 7 bases and J by 3 bases, and 13 bases separated the two germline ends. This CDR3 is built from 14 residues. The CDR3 loop reads CASIISGGGNTIYF. The CDR3 DNA is TGTGCCAGCATCATTTCGGGGGGTGGAAACACCATATATTTT.

This clonotype was counted between two and nine times. In DNA form, the CDR3 reads TGCGCCAGCAGCTTGGGGGTTCCCACAGATACGCAGTATTTT. This sequence encodes CASSLGVPTDTQYF. The chain has TRBV5-1 and TRBJ2-3, with unresolved D. Germline V gene lookup returns CDR1 SGHRS and CDR2 YFSETQ. This CDR3 region has 14 residues. V lost 0 bases and J 2 bases, leaving 7 bases between the germline ends. The whole variable domain, remainder taken from reference TRBV5-1 and TRBJ2-3, is KAGVTQTPRYLIKTRGQQVTLSCSPISGHRSVSWYQQTPGQGLQFLFEYFSETQRNKGNFPGRFSGRQFSNSRSEMNVSTLELGDSALYLCASSLGVPTDTQYFGPGTRLTVL.

Ten or more counts support this clonotype. The chain links TRBV28 to TRBJ1-1; D is undetermined. Germline V gives CDR1 MDHEN, CDR2 SYDVKM. Between the trimmed V and J ends, which lost 5 bases and 11 bases, there was a span of 15 bases. CDR3 size: 12 residues. CDR3 nucleotide sequence: TGTGCCAGCAGTACTACCGGACCCGGGGCTTTCTTT. Its translation is CASSTTGPGAFF.

Ten or more counts support this clonotype. The chain has TRBV6-1 and TRBJ2-7, with D possibly matching TRBD2 (6 bases). Germline lookup yields CDR1 MNHNS and CDR2 SASEGT. The CDR3 covers 15 residues. With 5 bases removed from V and 2 bases from J, the gap between germline ends came to 16 bases. CDR3 in DNA: TGTGCCAGCAGTCCCCGCGATAGCGGCACCTACGAGCAGTACTTC. This codes for CASSPRDSGTYEQYF.

This clonotype showed up many times. The rearrangement uses TRBV2 and TRBJ2-2; 7 bases fit TRBD1. The CDR3 sequence is 17 residues long. Germline assignment: CDR1 SNHLY and CDR2 FYNNEI. V shed 5 bases, J shed 3 bases, and the junction held 12 bases outside the gene matches. The CDR3 loop is CASSPRGGGTHTGELFF. DNA of the CDR3: TGTGCCAGCAGTCCCCGAGGGGGCGGAACTCACACCGGGGAGCTGTTTTTT. The whole variable domain, remainder taken from reference TRBV2 and TRBJ2-2, is EPEVTQTPSHQVTQMGQEVILRCVPISNHLYFYWYRQILGQKVEFLVSFYNNEISEKSEIFDDQFSVERPDGSNFTLKIRSTKLEDSAMYFCASSPRGGGTHTGELFFGEGSRLTVL.

There are many counts of this clonotype. The DNA of the CDR3 is TGTGCCAGCAGCTTCGGAGGGAACATTCAGTACTTC. Its protein is CASSFGGNIQYF. The genes are TRBV11-2 and TRBJ2-4, with a tentative D call TRBD2 (6 bases). Trimming stripped 3 bases from V and 7 bases from J, with 7 bases between. This CDR3 region has 12 residues. Germline V lookup: CDR1 SGHAT, CDR2 FQNNGV.

Only a few counts were recorded for this clonotype. The V and J genes are TRBV7-6 and TRBJ2-1, with 9 bases identical to TRBD1. The CDR3 runs to 15 residues. Per the germline V gene, CDR1 is SGHVS and CDR2 is FNYEAQ. The junction had 11 bases not matched to a gene; V was cut back by 6 bases and J by 8 bases. The chain's CDR3 is CASRYKQGAFDEQFF. The CDR3 DNA is TGTGCCAGCAGGTATAAACAGGGGGCTTTCGATGAGCAGTTCTTC. Filled out from reference TRBV7-6 and TRBJ2-1, the complete variable domain reads GAGVSQSPRYKVTKRGQDVALRCDPISGHVSLYWYRQALGQGPEFLTYFNYEAQQDKSGLPNDRFSAERPEGSISTLTIQRTEQRDSAMYRCASRYKQGAFDEQFFGPGTRLTVL.

The DNA for the CDR3 is TGTGCCAGCAGCCACGGGGCGTCGGCCTACGAGCAGTACTTC. Encoded protein: CASSHGASAYEQYF. The chain recombines TRBV3-1 with TRBJ2-7; D may be TRBD1 or TRBD2 (5 bases each). V shed 3 bases and J shed 2 bases, with 11 bases lying between them. CDR3 size: 14 residues. Germline assignment: CDR1 LGHDT and CDR2 YNNKEL (reference sequence).

This clonotype has at least ten counts. The gene calls are TRBV25-1 and TRBJ1-1, with D maybe TRBD1 (5 bases). CDR3 size: 14 residues. Trimming took off 3 bases at V and 0 bases at J, with 8 bases between the two ends. Germline-derived CDR1 and CDR2 are MGHDK and SYGVNS. CDR3 loop: CASSDQGMNTEAFF. The CDR3 coding sequence is TGTGCCAGCAGTGATCAGGGCATGAACACTGAAGCTTTCTTT.

The V gene is TRBV4-3, the J gene TRBJ2-7; D remains unclear. Looked up from germline, CDR1 is LGHNA and CDR2 is YSLEER. V was pared by 0 bases and J by 5 bases, with 8 bases between. This CDR3 region has 13 residues. The CDR3 reads CASSQEEWHEQYF. The CDR3 coding sequence is TGCGCCAGCAGCCAAGAGGAGTGGCACGAGCAGTACTTC.

This clonotype showed up many times. The V and J genes are TRBV6-1 and TRBJ1-6, with D unclear. The V end lost 7 bases, the J end lost 7 bases, and 20 bases lay between the germline ends. Looked up from germline, CDR1 is MNHNS and CDR2 is SASEGT. The CDR3 loop spans 16 amino acids. The CDR3 nucleotides read TGTGCCAGCACTAGACAAGAACCTGGGAGGAATTCACCCCTCCACTTT. Encoded protein: CASTRQEPGRNSPLHF.

This clonotype has only a few counts. The chain links TRBV29-1 to TRBJ2-7; the D is unclear. V gave up 7 bases and J gave up 3 bases, with 16 bases separating them. This CDR3 is 13 amino acids long. The germline V gene has CDR1 SQVTM and CDR2 ANQGSEA. CDR3 amino acids: CSGTDIDFYEQYF. The DNA for the CDR3 is TGCAGCGGGACCGATATAGACTTCTACGAGCAGTACTTC.